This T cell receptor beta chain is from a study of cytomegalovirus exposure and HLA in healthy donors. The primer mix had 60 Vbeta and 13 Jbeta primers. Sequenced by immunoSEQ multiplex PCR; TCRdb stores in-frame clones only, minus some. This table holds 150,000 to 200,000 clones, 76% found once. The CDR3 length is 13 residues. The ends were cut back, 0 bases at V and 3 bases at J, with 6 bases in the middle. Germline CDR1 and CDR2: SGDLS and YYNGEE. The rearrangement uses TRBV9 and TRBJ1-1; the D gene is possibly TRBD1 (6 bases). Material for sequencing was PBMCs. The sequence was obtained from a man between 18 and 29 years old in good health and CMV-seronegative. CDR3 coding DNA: TGTGCCAGCAGCGTAGCAGGGGACACTGAAGCTTTCTTT. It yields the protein CASSVAGDTEAFF. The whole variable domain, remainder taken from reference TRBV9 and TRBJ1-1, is DSGVTQTPKHLITATGQRVTLRCSPRSGDLSVYWYQQSLDQGLQFLIQYYNGEERAKGNILERFSAQQFPDLHSELNLSSLELGDSALYFCASSVAGDTEAFFGQGTRLTVV.